Listed below are T cell receptor beta chains from one sample, sequenced in a study of T-cell memory formation after mild COVID-19. TCRdb recomputed calls from the 5' RACE reads with MiXCR, one row per CDR3 protein. Of around 250,000 distinct CDR3 sequences in the sample, 8% to 9.5% were seen once. Sample: PBMCs or a T cell subset sorted from them (not recorded which). The receptors come from a man between 18 and 35 years old who had mild COVID-19 (a few samples of this study predate the infection). Cell type and time point are not known. Each CDR3 is given with its conserved first and last residue. The D gene is left open where the match is weak.

D gene	J gene	V gene	CDR3 protein
TRBD1	TRBJ1-6	TRBV15	CATSRDTGGTNSPLHF
-	TRBJ2-7	TRBV12-5	CASGLLAYEQYF
-	TRBJ2-5	TRBV23-1	CASSQSGLGETQYF
TRBD1	TRBJ2-5	TRBV7-8	CASSLMTGEETQYF
-	TRBJ2-2	TRBV7-2	CASSLASGLMTGELFF
TRBD1	TRBJ1-6	TRBV27	CASSDRVSPLHF
-	TRBJ2-6	TRBV7-8	CASSQPGLGSGANVLTF
-	TRBJ1-2	TRBV6-5	CASSSRGYYGYTF
-	TRBJ1-2	TRBV7-6	CASSSDALNYGYTF
-	TRBJ2-1	TRBV24-1	CATKPGPRKSSYNEQFF
-	TRBJ2-6	TRBV7-9	CASSAWDSGLGANVLTF
-	TRBJ2-2	TRBV6-4	CASSEANTGELFF
-	TRBJ1-1	TRBV7-3	CASSWGGSTEAFF
-	TRBJ1-6	TRBV4-3	CASSQDPGVGNSPLHF
TRBD2	TRBJ2-1	TRBV10-3	CAISESASGYNEQFF
TRBD2	TRBJ2-3	TRBV7-2	CASTLSGPADTQYF
TRBD2	TRBJ2-1	TRBV12-3/TRBV12-4	CASRASGGAYNEQFF
-	TRBJ1-1	TRBV28	CASSKPSTEAFF
-	TRBJ2-3	TRBV12-3/TRBV12-4	CASSLGEVFDTQYF
-	TRBJ2-3	TRBV4-1	CASSQVGQRADTQYF
-	TRBJ2-1	TRBV6-2/TRBV6-3	CASSLGPSYNEQFF
-	TRBJ1-1	TRBV2	CATSSGGLPEAFF
TRBD1	TRBJ1-5	TRBV12-3/TRBV12-4	CASSRGTGSNQPQHF
TRBD2	TRBJ2-5	TRBV7-2	CASSLASLAGAGRTQYF
TRBD1	TRBJ2-1	TRBV4-1	CASSQDPDRANEQFF
-	TRBJ1-1	TRBV27	CASRPRDGNTEAFF
-	TRBJ2-7	TRBV27	CASSRQGPYEQYF
-	TRBJ2-3	TRBV7-2	CASSYRVSDTQYF
-	TRBJ1-1	TRBV29-1	CSVEGRGDTEAFF
-	TRBJ2-7	TRBV6-5	CASSSRLRGGRSYEQYF
-	TRBJ2-5	TRBV9	CVSSVMAGTFAANLETQYF
-	TRBJ1-1	TRBV5-1	CASSLEQDTEAFF
-	TRBJ2-2	TRBV7-2	CASSLGRLDLTGELFF
-	TRBJ2-1	TRBV29-1	CSVSGDSALNEQFF
TRBD2	TRBJ2-1	TRBV5-5	CASRSPGLAGNEQFF
-	TRBJ1-2	TRBV5-1	CASRGNTADGYTF
-	TRBJ1-1	TRBV5-1	CASSLGFVVNTEAFF
-	TRBJ1-5	TRBV27	CASSFYSGTDQPQHF